This T cell receptor (beta chain) was sequenced in a study of a mutant IDH1 vaccine in newly diagnosed glioma. Looking at the study overall: With temozolomide cycles, or 4-6 weeks after radiotherapy alone, vaccination was started. Before enrollment, the patients had been treated with radiotherapy alone, temozolomide alone, or both together. Most of them had received both. Visit V12 was at week 35; visit V13 was at week 47.

As to this clone: Its specificity is not known.

Time point defined: week 47, end of study. With topical imiquimod, each dose of the vaccine consisted of 300 ug of mutant IDH1 20-mer peptide. CDR3 size: 12 residues. V was trimmed by 5 bases and J by 13 bases, leaving 15 bases between them. CDR1 and CDR2 (germline): MDHEN, SYDVKM. General study findings and limits: The vaccine induced immune responses, and these occurred in roughly 93% of patients.

Profiling relied on immunoSEQ multiplex PCR, and the TCRdb table lists in-frame clones only, not all of them. This sample yields about 94,000 clones, of which about nine tenths are seen a single time; roughly 0.81% belongs to the top ten. The TCR sequence derives from a woman in her forties or fifties with glioma. The chain combines TRBV28 with TRBJ2-1; D not certain. Sequencing was performed on PBMCs, taken from a glioma patient whose treatment included an IDH1 peptide vaccine. In DNA form, the CDR3 reads TGTGCCAGCAGTCCTCCCGATACTATCCAGTTCTTC. This codes for CASSPPDTIQFF.